The 9 T cell receptor beta chains below all came from one sample that was sequenced in a study of blood T cell repertoires in COVID-19. Sequencing was performed with immunoSEQ multiplex PCR; in TCRdb, only in-frame clones are kept and a portion is missing. The table shows 140,000 to 150,000 clones, with 87% occurring only once. What was sequenced was peripheral blood. The receptor set was obtained from a man aged 45-65 years who had recovered from COVID-19.

CDR3 loop: CASSLLDRDNYGYTF. The CDR3 DNA follows: TGTGCCAGCAGCCTCCTGGACAGGGACAACTATGGCTACACCTTC. The chain is built from TRBV5-6 and TRBJ1-2; the match to TRBD1 covers 8 bases. This CDR3 is built from 15 residues. CDR1 is SGHDT and CDR2 is YYEEEE in the germline V gene. After removal of 4 bases from V and 2 bases from J, the junction contained 7 bases not matched to a gene.

Regarding this clone: Other DNA sequences within the sample encode an identical CDR3. The chain has TRBV5-4 and TRBJ2-3, with 15 bases fitting TRBD2. V lost 4 bases to trimming and J lost 4 bases; unmatched junction nucleotides: 4. Germline values: CDR1 SGHNT, CDR2 YYREEE (reference sequence). The CDR3 totals 16 residues. The CDR3 coding sequence is TGTGCCAGCAGCAGCGGACTAGCGGGGGGGTCAGATACGCAGTATTTT. The encoded protein is CASSSGLAGGSDTQYF. Drawing the rest from reference TRBV5-4 and TRBJ2-3, the complete variable domain is ETGVTQSPTHLIKTRGQQVTLRCSSQSGHNTVSWYQQALGQGPQFIFQYYREEENGRGNFPPRFSGLQFPNYSSELNVNALELDDSALYLCASSSGLAGGSDTQYFGPGTRLTVL.

This rearrangement joins TRBV6-6 to TRBJ1-2, with TRBD1 identical over 7 bases. V shed 6 bases, J shed 6 bases, and the junction held 4 bases outside the gene matches. Per the germline V gene, CDR1 is MNHNY and CDR2 is SVGAGI (reference sequence). There are 12 residues in the CDR3. The CDR3 loop is CASRHTGDGYTF. CDR3 nucleotide sequence: TGTGCCAGCAGACACACAGGGGATGGCTACACCTTC.

CDR3 sequence: CASSDQGQGIYGYTF. The CDR3 bases are TGTGCCAGCAGTGATCAGGGACAGGGCATATATGGCTACACCTTC. The chain has TRBV2 and TRBJ1-2; 9 nucleotides agree with TRBD1. CDR3 length: 15 amino acids. The V segment lost 3 bases and the J segment 5 bases; nucleotides outside the gene matches: 7. CDR1 is SNHLY, CDR2 FYNNEI, per germline. Filled out from reference TRBV2 and TRBJ1-2, the complete variable domain reads EPEVTQTPSHQVTQMGQEVILRCVPISNHLYFYWYRQILGQKVEFLVSFYNNEISEKSEIFDDQFSVERPDGSNFTLKIRSTKLEDSAMYFCASSDQGQGIYGYTFGSGTRLTVV.

This clone was seen more than once but under ten times. The rearrangement uses TRBV3-1 (or the pseudogene TRBV3-2) and TRBJ1-1; D gene uncertain. Germline V gene data show CDR1 as LGHDT and CDR2 as YNNKEL (reference sequence). V gave up 4 bases and J gave up 7 bases, with 10 bases separating them. CDR3 length equals 12 residues. The CDR3 loop is CASSLLSGEAFF. Written as DNA, the CDR3 is TGTGCCAGCAGCCTCCTATCGGGTGAAGCTTTCTTT.

The gene calls are TRBV19 and TRBJ2-3; 8 bases are a match to TRBD1. This CDR3 spans 16 amino acids. Germline V gene data show CDR1 as LNHDA and CDR2 as SQIVND (reference sequence). V lost 6 bases and J lost 0; bases outside the gene matches: 8. The CDR3 region has the DNA TGTGCCAGTAGACCGACAGGGGCTTCTAGCACAGATACGCAGTATTTT. Its protein is CASRPTGASSTDTQYF.

This clone was recorded only once. V and J are TRBV15 and TRBJ2-7, with 12 bases fitting TRBD1. The CDR3 consists of 16 residues. V was pared by 5 bases and J by 5 bases, with 10 bases of the junction left unmatched. CDR1 and CDR2 (germline): LNHNV, YYDKDF (reference sequence). The CDR3 DNA is TGTGCCACCAGCGAAAACCGGGACAGGGGGCGGAACGAGCAGTACTTC. Translated: CATSENRDRGRNEQYF.

This chain connects TRBV19 to TRBJ2-1; 15 nucleotides align to TRBD2. Germline V gene lookup returns CDR1 LNHDA and CDR2 SQIVND (reference sequence). Trimming at V came to 4 bases and at J to 7 bases, leaving 8 bases not matched to a gene. The CDR3 sequence is 17 residues long. CDR3 protein: CASSTGLAGGLGNEQFF. In nucleotides, the CDR3 is TGTGCCAGTAGTACGGGACTAGCGGGGGGTCTGGGGAATGAGCAGTTCTTC. Full variable domain (outside the CDR3, taken from reference TRBV19 and TRBJ2-1): DGGITQSPKYLFRKEGQNVTLSCEQNLNHDAMYWYRQDPGQGLRLIYYSQIVNDFQKGDIAEGYSVSREKKESFPLTVTSAQKNPTAFYLCASSTGLAGGLGNEQFFGPGTRLTVL.

This chain connects TRBV6-2 or TRBV6-3 to TRBJ1-5; tentatively, D is TRBD1 (5 bases). The ends were cut back, 3 bases at V and 3 bases at J, with 9 bases in the middle. The CDR3 is made up of 14 amino acids. Germline V gives CDR1 MNHEY, CDR2 SVGEGT. The CDR3 loop reads CASSYDRANQPQHF. CDR3 sequence (DNA): TGTGCCAGCAGTTATGACAGAGCCAATCAGCCCCAGCATTTT.